The rows below give T cell receptor beta chains drawn from one sample of a study of blood T cell repertoires in COVID-19. Method: immunoSEQ multiplex PCR; TCRdb's copy keeps in-frame clones and lacks some. The table lists under 250,000 clones, over 80% of them singletons. The sequencing sample was made of peripheral blood. Receptors were obtained from a man aged 40-49 years with acute or convalescent COVID-19. CDR3s include the opening cysteine and the closing phenylalanine or tryptophan. Each record gives: clone size, CDR3 length, V gene, D gene, J gene, CDR3 protein, CDR3 DNA. D genes are given only for firm matches. Expanded clones get a size class; other rows say once, few or many, or leave the size out.

abundance: NA; len: 18; v_gene: TRBV5-1; d_gene: TRBD2; j_gene: TRBJ2-1; CDR3aa: CASSLKPSGSGSYNEQFF; CDR3nt: TGCGCCAGCAGCTTGAAGCCTAGCGGGAGCGGGTCCTACAATGAGCAGTTCTTC
abundance: few; len: 18; v_gene: TRBV5-5; d_gene: TRBD2; j_gene: TRBJ2-1; CDR3aa: CASSLWLAGGSSYNEQFF; CDR3nt: TGTGCCAGCAGCTTGTGGCTAGCGGGAGGGAGCTCCTACAATGAGCAGTTCTTC
abundance: NA; len: 15; v_gene: TRBV30; d_gene: TRBD1; j_gene: TRBJ1-5; CDR3aa: CAWSIGTGSNQPQHF; CDR3nt: TGTGCCTGGAGTATTGGGACAGGAAGCAATCAGCCCCAGCATTTT
abundance: NA; len: 16; v_gene: TRBV29-1; d_gene: TRBD2; j_gene: TRBJ2-2; CDR3aa: CSVAGLAGEGTGELFF; CDR3nt: TGCAGCGTTGCGGGACTAGCGGGAGAGGGCACCGGGGAGCTGTTTTTT
abundance: NA; len: 14; v_gene: TRBV7-8; d_gene: NA; j_gene: TRBJ1-2; CDR3aa: CASSSLDRGPGYTF; CDR3nt: TGTGCCAGCAGCTCCCTCGACCGAGGTCCTGGCTACACCTTC
abundance: NA; len: 15; v_gene: TRBV27; d_gene: TRBD1; j_gene: TRBJ1-4; CDR3aa: CASSLGGQGNEKLFF; CDR3nt: TGTGCCAGCAGTTTAGGTGGACAGGGTAATGAAAAACTGTTTTTT
abundance: NA; len: 12; v_gene: TRBV7-9; d_gene: TRBD1; j_gene: TRBJ2-3; CDR3aa: CASSLETGAQYF; CDR3nt: TGTGCCAGCAGCTTAGAGACAGGGGCGCAGTATTTT
abundance: NA; len: 13; v_gene: TRBV7-9; d_gene: NA; j_gene: TRBJ1-1; CDR3aa: CASSPLLNTEAFF; CDR3nt: TGTGCCAGCAGCCCTCTCCTGAACACTGAAGCTTTCTTT
abundance: NA; len: 13; v_gene: TRBV29-1; d_gene: NA; j_gene: TRBJ2-1; CDR3aa: CSVDGILRDEQFF; CDR3nt: TGCAGCGTTGACGGGATATTACGGGATGAGCAGTTCTTC
abundance: NA; len: 14; v_gene: TRBV5-4; d_gene: NA; j_gene: TRBJ1-1; CDR3aa: CASSLQGGGTEAFF; CDR3nt: TGTGCCAGCAGCTTGCAGGGAGGGGGTACTGAAGCTTTCTTT
abundance: NA; len: 13; v_gene: TRBV12-3/TRBV12-4; d_gene: TRBD2; j_gene: TRBJ2-1; CDR3aa: CASGLAGSNEQFF; CDR3nt: TGTGCCAGCGGACTAGCGGGAAGTAATGAGCAGTTCTTC
abundance: NA; len: 16; v_gene: TRBV3-1/TRBV3-2; d_gene: NA; j_gene: TRBJ1-4; CDR3aa: CASSPKIRSGEEKLFF; CDR3nt: TGTGCCAGCAGCCCAAAGATCCGTTCGGGAGAGGAAAAACTGTTTTTT
abundance: NA; len: 14; v_gene: TRBV5-1; d_gene: NA; j_gene: TRBJ1-4; CDR3aa: CASSLGGDREKLFF; CDR3nt: TGCGCCAGCAGCCTGGGGGGAGACCGGGAAAAACTGTTTTTT
abundance: NA; len: 13; v_gene: TRBV4-2; d_gene: NA; j_gene: TRBJ1-1; CDR3aa: CASSQVGDTEAFF; CDR3nt: TGTGCCAGCAGCCAAGTAGGGGACACTGAAGCTTTCTTT